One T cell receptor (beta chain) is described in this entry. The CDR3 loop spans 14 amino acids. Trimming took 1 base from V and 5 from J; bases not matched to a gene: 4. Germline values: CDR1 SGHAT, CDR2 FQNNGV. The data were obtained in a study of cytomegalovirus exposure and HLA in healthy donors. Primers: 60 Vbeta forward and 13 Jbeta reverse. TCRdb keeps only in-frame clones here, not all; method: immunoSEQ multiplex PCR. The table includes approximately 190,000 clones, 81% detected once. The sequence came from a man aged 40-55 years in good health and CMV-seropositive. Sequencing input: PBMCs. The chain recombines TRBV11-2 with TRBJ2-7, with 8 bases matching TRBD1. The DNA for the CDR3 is TGTGCCAGCAGCTTAGGGCAGGGGGCCCACGAGCAGTACTTC. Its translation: CASSLGQGAHEQYF.